A selection of T cell receptor beta chains follows, all from one sample in a study of cytomegalovirus exposure and HLA in healthy donors. This table comes from immunoSEQ multiplex PCR, and its TCRdb copy is limited to in-frame clones, with some not included. The table records approximately 54,000 clones, 82% of them present only once. The sequencing sample was made of PBMCs. These receptors were obtained from a woman between 18 and 29 years old in good health and CMV-seronegative. CDR3s include the opening cysteine and the closing phenylalanine or tryptophan. The order of the fields is V gene, clone size, D gene, J gene, CDR3 DNA, CDR3 protein. A D gene is named only where the DNA matches it firmly. Clone size is shown for a subset of rows, as once, few, many or a class of expanded clone.

>TRBV28|NA|TRBD1|TRBJ2-7
TGTGCCAGCAGCCAAACCGGGACAGGGGCCTACGAGCAGTACTTC
CASSQTGTGAYEQYF
>TRBV19|NA|NA|TRBJ1-1
TGTGCCAGTAGTCCCACTCAGAACACTGAAGCTTTCTTT
CASSPTQNTEAFF
>TRBV11-2|once|TRBD1|TRBJ1-1
TGTGCCAGCAGCCCAGGGGGCTCGAACACTGAAGCTTTCTTT
CASSPGGSNTEAFF
>TRBV5-6|NA|TRBD2|TRBJ2-7
TGTGCCAGCAGCTTCGGGACTAGCGACATCGAGCAGTACTTC
CASSFGTSDIEQYF
>TRBV30|NA|NA|TRBJ2-7
TGTGCCTGGAGGACCGGACTCAGCGTAAAAGGTCTAGTCCACGAGCAGTACTTC
CAWRTGLSVKGLVHEQYF
>TRBV5-1|NA|NA|TRBJ2-1
TGCGCCAGCAGCTTGGAGACGCGGGACCTTGGGAATGAGCAGTTCTTC
CASSLETRDLGNEQFF
>TRBV28|NA|TRBD2|TRBJ2-7
TGTGCCAGCAGTTTATGGAAGACTAGCCGAGGCGAGCAGTACTTC
CASSLWKTSRGEQYF
>TRBV28|NA|TRBD1|TRBJ2-7
TGTGCCGCCTCGTGGGACAGGGGTTCCTACGAGCAGTACTTC
CAASWDRGSYEQYF
>TRBV6-1|NA|TRBD2|TRBJ2-1
TGTGCCAGCAGTGAGGATTGGGGGAGGGGAAACAATGAGCAGTTCTTC
CASSEDWGRGNNEQFF
>TRBV2|NA|NA|TRBJ2-7
TGTGCCAGCATGGAGGGGCAGAGCTCCTACGAGCAGTACTTC
CASMEGQSSYEQYF
>TRBV2|NA|TRBD2|TRBJ2-1
TGTGCCAGCAGCGCGGGGACTAGCGGGAGCTATGAGCAGTTCTTC
CASSAGTSGSYEQFF
>TRBV2|NA|NA|TRBJ1-1
TGTGCCAGCAGTGAGATCTGGGCTCCTGAAGCTTTCTTT
CASSEIWAPEAFF
>TRBV29-1|NA|NA|TRBJ1-2
TGCAGCGTTGAAGATGGGCAGGGGTCGGTCTATGGCTACACCTTC
CSVEDGQGSVYGYTF
>TRBV2|NA|TRBD1|TRBJ1-1
TGTGCCAGCAGATCGGGACAGGGGTTCACTGAAGCTTTCTTT
CASRSGQGFTEAFF
>TRBV30|few|TRBD1|TRBJ1-2
TGTGCCTGGAGCACCGGGACAGGGGGCTACCGCTACACCTTC
CAWSTGTGGYRYTF
>TRBV27|NA|NA|TRBJ1-3
TGTGCCAGCACTGTGGTGCGGAACACCATATATTTT
CASTVVRNTIYF
>TRBV19|NA|TRBD2|TRBJ2-7
TGTGCCAGTAGTAGAGGGACTAGCGGGATTGCAGGAAGCTCCTACGAGCAGTACTTC
CASSRGTSGIAGSSYEQYF
>TRBV7-2|NA|TRBD1|TRBJ2-7
TGTGCCAGCAGCCTACAGACAGGGGACCCCTACGAGCAGTACTTC
CASSLQTGDPYEQYF
>TRBV28|few|TRBD1|TRBJ2-1
TGTGCCAGCAGTTTAGCGCTGCAGGGGGCCTTCTACAATGAGCAGTTCTTC
CASSLALQGAFYNEQFF
>TRBV11-2|NA|TRBD1|TRBJ1-1
TGTGCCAGCAATCGGGACAGGGACACTGAAGCTTTCTTT
CASNRDRDTEAFF
>TRBV27|NA|NA|TRBJ2-7
TGTGCCAGCAGTTTATCCACAGGCAGGGGCGAGCAGTACTTC
CASSLSTGRGEQYF
>TRBV28|NA|TRBD1|TRBJ2-2
TGTGCCATCGAGACAGGGGCCCCCGGGGAGCTGTTTTTT
CAIETGAPGELFF